A selection of T cell receptor beta chains follows, all from one sample in a study of post-analysis software for immune sequencing data. TCRdb ran MiXCR on the PCR reads and lists one entry per CDR3 protein. The data show hundreds of thousands of distinct CDR3 sequences, 44% seen once. The sample consisted of blood. The source is a girl aged 5 to 17 with multiple sclerosis. Both conserved end residues are part of each CDR3. Fields, in order: J gene, V gene, CDR3 protein.

TRBJ2-5 | TRBV5-1 | CASSLAPGSGETQYF
TRBJ2-5 | TRBV9 | CASSPRGLAGQTQYF
TRBJ1-2 | TRBV7-2 | CASSFLGSNGYTF
TRBJ1-2 | TRBV7-9 | CASRLGGSPEGYTF
TRBJ2-1 | TRBV6-4 | CASSDHHTGSPYNEQFF
TRBJ2-7 | TRBV4-1 | CASSFGEGEQYF
TRBJ2-4 | TRBV7-9 | CASSPAGRLAKNIQYF
TRBJ2-1 | TRBV7-2 | CASSLVRGGAEFF
TRBJ2-5 | TRBV20-1 | CSASRDRVGETQYF
TRBJ2-1 | TRBV6-1 | CASRSSGPYNEQFF
TRBJ2-5 | TRBV11-2 | CTSSLVLAWYQETQYF
TRBJ2-1 | TRBV25-1 | CASGRGGGNEQFF
TRBJ1-4 | TRBV6-6 | CASSYPGRSNEKLFF
TRBJ2-7 | TRBV4-2 | CASSPFAESYEQYF
. | TRBV12-3/TRBV12-4 | CASSLSQGRETQYF
TRBJ2-1 | TRBV2 | CASAVGGLGEQFF
TRBJ2-1 | TRBV20-1 | CSANSGTSYNEQFF
TRBJ2-6 | TRBV14 | CASSSSTRFRDRYSGANVLTF
TRBJ2-7 | TRBV5-5 | CASSITGTSVYEQYF
TRBJ1-2 | TRBV7-2 | CASSWSLQGGLGGYTF
TRBJ2-3 | TRBV11-2 | CASSGGYTTDTQYF
TRBJ1-3 | TRBV5-6 | CASSQRSSGNTIYF
TRBJ2-3 | TRBV20-1 | CSASKVGLGTDTQYF
TRBJ2-1 | TRBV24-1 | CATSDGQGAVYNEQFF
TRBJ2-3 | TRBV20-1 | CSARSLAVLTDTQYF
TRBJ2-7 | TRBV6-1 | CALQGSSRREQYF
TRBJ2-4 | TRBV6-6 | CASADRDRLNIQYF
TRBJ2-3 | TRBV5-1 | CASSSGSQGADTQYF
TRBJ2-3 | TRBV5-1 | CASSFLSGGSTDTQYF
TRBJ2-7 | TRBV12-3/TRBV12-4 | CASSSFLMRREQYF
TRBJ1-5 | TRBV29-1 | CSVRGQPNQPQHF
TRBJ1-2 | TRBV4-2 | CASSLRREYGYTF
TRBJ1-2 | TRBV4-1 | CASSQGTGRYGYTF
TRBJ2-3 | TRBV20-1 | CSANLLAGGPKAQYF
TRBJ1-2 | TRBV5-1 | CASSASNYGYTF
TRBJ2-4 | TRBV20-1 | CSARRGSGGTNNIQYF
TRBJ2-4 | TRBV2 | CASRIAGGPGEQYF
TRBJ2-1 | TRBV20-1 | CSARGDRDFRNEQFF
TRBJ2-5 | TRBV20-1 | CSAETGETQYF
TRBJ2-3 | TRBV5-1 | CASSGQGTPLSTDTQYF
TRBJ2-4 | TRBV5-6 | CASSLGEKNIQYF
TRBJ2-5 | TRBV30 | CAWFSDGGTQYF
TRBJ2-1 | TRBV5-1 | CASSWSWSSYNEQFF
. | TRBV19 | CASRPITGTGDDEQYF
TRBJ1-2 | TRBV20-1 | CSASKTNYGYTF
TRBJ2-7 | TRBV10-3 | CAISVGGGQGYEQYF
TRBJ1-4 | TRBV5-6 | CASSLGAGGRGGKLFF
TRBJ2-6 | TRBV5-1 | CASSFDTILSGANVLTF
TRBJ2-1 | TRBV4-1 | CASSQEEGASSYNEQFF
TRBJ2-4 | TRBV12-3/TRBV12-4 | CASSYRLAGTKNIQYF
TRBJ1-2 | TRBV10-3 | CAISVGHGDYGYTF
TRBJ2-5 | TRBV5-1 | CASSQGFTGRETQYF
TRBJ2-3 | TRBV5-5 | CASRKEDTQYF
TRBJ1-3 | TRBV12-3/TRBV12-4 | CALRGSGNTIYF
TRBJ2-7 | TRBV11-1 | CASSFQGVSGYEQYF
TRBJ1-2 | TRBV6-4 | CASSDSGTGGAGYTF